The rows below give T cell receptor beta chains drawn from one sample of a study of blood T cell repertoires in COVID-19. Clones were sequenced by immunoSEQ multiplex PCR, and TCRdb holds only the in-frame ones, with some missing. This table has 55,000 to 70,000 clones, more than 75% appearing once. The specimen was peripheral blood. These receptors originate from a woman under 30 with acute or convalescent COVID-19. CDR3s include the opening cysteine and the closing phenylalanine or tryptophan. D genes are given only for firm matches. The size of a clone is reported for some rows only, either as once, few or many, or as a class for expanded clones.

D: -; size: -; V: TRBV7-2; J: TRBJ1-1; CDR3: CASSLEVNTEAFF; DNA: TGTGCCAGCAGCCTTGAGGTGAACACTGAAGCTTTCTTT
D: -; size: -; V: TRBV18; J: TRBJ2-5; CDR3: CASSRAFQETQYF; DNA: TGTGCCAGCTCCAGGGCCTTCCAAGAGACCCAGTACTTC
D: -; size: -; V: TRBV25-1; J: TRBJ2-7; CDR3: CASSSSYEQYF; DNA: TGTGCCAGCAGCAGCTCCTACGAGCAGTACTTC
D: TRBD1; size: -; V: TRBV6-2/TRBV6-3; J: TRBJ2-4; CDR3: CASSYPMDRAENIQYF; DNA: TGTGCCAGCAGTTACCCCATGGACAGGGCCGAAAACATTCAGTACTTC
D: -; size: -; V: TRBV10-2; J: TRBJ1-1; CDR3: CASSESENTEAFF; DNA: TGCGCCAGCAGTGAAAGCGAGAACACTGAAGCTTTCTTT
D: -; size: -; V: TRBV27; J: TRBJ1-5; CDR3: CASSPLRDSNQPQHF; DNA: TGTGCCAGCAGCCCACTGAGGGATAGCAATCAGCCCCAGCATTTT
D: TRBD1; size: -; V: TRBV4-3; J: TRBJ2-2; CDR3: CASSQSGGYANTGELFF; DNA: TGCGCCAGCAGCCAATCAGGGGGATACGCGAACACCGGGGAGCTGTTTTTT
D: -; size: -; V: TRBV2; J: TRBJ2-7; CDR3: CASSDRGSFDEQYF; DNA: TGTGCCAGCAGTGACAGGGGCTCGTTTGACGAGCAGTACTTC
D: -; size: -; V: TRBV19; J: TRBJ1-1; CDR3: CASKDDWTAEAFF; DNA: TGTGCCAGTAAAGACGACTGGACTGCTGAAGCTTTCTTT
D: -; size: -; V: TRBV27; J: TRBJ2-2; CDR3: CASSLSRGTGELFF; DNA: TGTGCCAGCAGTTTATCTCGGGGCACCGGGGAGCTGTTTTTT
D: TRBD2; size: -; V: TRBV5-1; J: TRBJ2-1; CDR3: CASSQTSGMNEQFF; DNA: TGCGCCAGCAGCCAGACTAGCGGGATGAATGAGCAGTTCTTC
D: TRBD1; size: -; V: TRBV6-5; J: TRBJ1-4; CDR3: CASSYTRTGENEKLFF; DNA: TGTGCCAGCAGTTACACAAGGACAGGAGAAAATGAAAAACTGTTTTTT
D: -; size: -; V: TRBV24-1; J: TRBJ2-1; CDR3: CATSDPREINEQFF; DNA: TGTGCCACCAGTGATCCCCGAGAGATAAATGAGCAGTTCTTC
D: TRBD2; size: -; V: TRBV27; J: TRBJ2-5; CDR3: CACCSGGVVETQYF; DNA: TGTGCCTGCTGTTCGGGGGGGGTGGTTGAGACCCAGTACTTC
D: -; size: few; V: TRBV4-3; J: TRBJ2-7; CDR3: CASSQESGDYEQYF; DNA: TGCGCCAGCAGCCAAGAATCAGGGGACTACGAGCAGTACTTC
D: -; size: -; V: TRBV5-1; J: TRBJ1-2; CDR3: CASSLVGGTNYGYTF; DNA: TGCGCCAGCAGCTTGGTCGGGGGTACTAACTATGGCTACACCTTC
D: TRBD1; size: -; V: TRBV5-4; J: TRBJ2-1; CDR3: CASSLRDRVRYEQFF; DNA: TGTGCCAGCAGCTTACGGGACAGGGTTCGGTATGAGCAGTTCTTC
D: TRBD2; size: -; V: TRBV18; J: TRBJ2-1; CDR3: CASSPTPRGGLVDYNEQFF; DNA: TGTGCCAGCTCACCGACCCCGCGGGGGGGCCTTGTAGACTACAATGAGCAGTTCTTC
D: -; size: -; V: TRBV29-1; J: TRBJ2-5; CDR3: CSAGAAETQYF; DNA: TGCAGCGCGGGGGCGGCGGAGACCCAGTACTTC
D: -; size: -; V: TRBV4-3; J: TRBJ1-3; CDR3: CASSQGIGVGNTIYF; DNA: TGCGCCAGCAGCCAAGGAATCGGGGTCGGAAACACCATATATTTT
D: -; size: once; V: TRBV19; J: TRBJ1-2; CDR3: CASSITGPLANYGYTF; DNA: TGTGCCAGTAGTATTACAGGGCCTTTAGCTAACTATGGCTACACCTTC
D: -; size: -; V: TRBV6-2/TRBV6-3; J: TRBJ2-7; CDR3: CASSYSSALEQYF; DNA: TGTGCCAGCAGTTACTCCAGCGCCCTCGAGCAGTACTTC
D: -; size: -; V: TRBV13; J: TRBJ2-1; CDR3: CASSLGVGGNEQFF; DNA: TGTGCCAGCAGCTTAGGGGTAGGGGGCAATGAGCAGTTCTTC
D: TRBD2; size: -; V: TRBV10-3; J: TRBJ2-7; CDR3: CASGTSGYEQYF; DNA: TGTGCCAGCGGGACTAGCGGATACGAGCAGTACTTC
D: TRBD1; size: -; V: TRBV29-1; J: TRBJ1-2; CDR3: CSVEGDRVYGYTF; DNA: TGCAGCGTTGAAGGGGACAGGGTCTATGGCTACACCTTC
D: -; size: -; V: TRBV11-2; J: TRBJ2-2; CDR3: CASSLDRANTGELFF; DNA: TGTGCCAGCAGCTTAGACAGGGCGAACACCGGGGAGCTGTTTTTT
D: -; size: -; V: TRBV7-9; J: TRBJ2-1; CDR3: CASSLGGEQFF; DNA: TGTGCCAGCAGCTTAGGCGGTGAGCAGTTCTTC
D: TRBD1; size: once; V: TRBV7-9; J: TRBJ1-4; CDR3: CASSTGQGWEKLFF; DNA: TGTGCCAGCAGTACCGGACAGGGTTGGGAAAAACTGTTTTTT
D: TRBD1; size: -; V: TRBV30; J: TRBJ1-4; CDR3: CAWSRQGGEKLFF; DNA: TGTGCCTGGAGTCGACAGGGAGGTGAAAAACTGTTTTTT
D: -; size: -; V: TRBV7-9; J: TRBJ2-2; CDR3: CASSWTEATGELFF; DNA: TGTGCCAGCAGCTGGACAGAGGCCACCGGGGAGCTGTTTTTT
D: -; size: -; V: TRBV5-6; J: TRBJ1-6; CDR3: CASSHGRGTWAPLHF; DNA: TGTGCCAGCAGCCACGGGAGGGGGACGTGGGCACCCCTCCACTTT
D: -; size: -; V: TRBV10-3; J: TRBJ1-1; CDR3: CAISEPQVGQMNTEAFF; DNA: TGTGCCATCAGTGAGCCGCAAGTTGGACAGATGAACACTGAAGCTTTCTTT
D: -; size: few; V: TRBV5-1; J: TRBJ1-6; CDR3: CASSLDDSGSYNSPLHF; DNA: TGCGCCAGCAGCTTGGACGACAGTGGGTCCTATAATTCACCCCTCCACTTT
D: TRBD1; size: -; V: TRBV12-3/TRBV12-4; J: TRBJ2-7; CDR3: CASGTGGNEQYF; DNA: TGTGCCAGTGGGACAGGGGGCAACGAGCAGTACTTC
D: -; size: -; V: TRBV11-3; J: TRBJ1-1; CDR3: CASSLGGVGEAFF; DNA: TGTGCCAGCAGCTTGGGGGGGGTCGGTGAAGCTTTCTTT
D: TRBD1; size: -; V: TRBV11-2; J: TRBJ2-7; CDR3: CASSPMDRAFSYEQYF; DNA: TGTGCCAGCAGCCCGATGGACAGGGCGTTTTCCTACGAGCAGTACTTC
D: TRBD1; size: -; V: TRBV7-9; J: TRBJ1-3; CDR3: CASRNPGQGDTIYF; DNA: TGTGCCAGCAGGAATCCGGGACAGGGGGACACCATATATTTT
D: -; size: -; V: TRBV3-1/TRBV3-2; J: TRBJ2-7; CDR3: CASSQGPGLLYEQYF; DNA: TGTGCCAGCAGCCAAGGCCCAGGATTGTTATACGAGCAGTACTTC
D: TRBD2; size: few; V: TRBV7-9; J: TRBJ2-7; CDR3: CASSPSTLAGYEQYF; DNA: TGTGCCAGCAGTCCCTCTACGTTAGCGGGGTACGAGCAGTACTTC
D: -; size: once; V: TRBV6-5; J: TRBJ1-1; CDR3: CASSPVGGVGTEAFF; DNA: TGTGCCAGCAGTCCGGTAGGAGGGGTCGGGACTGAAGCTTTCTTT
D: -; size: once; V: TRBV7-9; J: TRBJ2-1; CDR3: CASSFVRGGYNEQFF; DNA: TGTGCCAGCAGCTTTGTGAGGGGGGGCTATAATGAGCAGTTCTTC
D: TRBD2; size: -; V: TRBV4-3; J: TRBJ2-1; CDR3: CASSQELSLVAGLHEQFF; DNA: TGCGCCAGCAGCCAAGAGTTGTCCCTAGTAGCGGGACTCCATGAGCAGTTCTTC
D: -; size: -; V: TRBV11-2; J: TRBJ1-4; CDR3: CASSLGSYEKLFF; DNA: TGTGCCAGCAGCTTGGGCAGCTATGAAAAACTGTTTTTT
D: -; size: few; V: TRBV18; J: TRBJ2-7; CDR3: CASSPPERLAASTYEQYF; DNA: TGTGCCAGCTCACCACCGGAGCGGCTGGCGGCTTCCACCTACGAGCAGTACTTC
D: TRBD1; size: -; V: TRBV7-9; J: TRBJ1-2; CDR3: CASSYRGRSYGYTF; DNA: TGTGCCAGCAGCTACAGGGGGCGGAGCTATGGCTACACCTTC
D: -; size: -; V: TRBV19; J: TRBJ1-5; CDR3: CASSIQDNSNQPQHF; DNA: TGTGCCAGTAGTATCCAGGATAATAGCAATCAGCCCCAGCATTTT
D: TRBD1; size: -; V: TRBV9; J: TRBJ2-1; CDR3: CASSVVDRGTYNEQFF; DNA: TGTGCCAGCAGCGTAGTAGACAGGGGGACCTACAATGAGCAGTTCTTC
D: TRBD2; size: -; V: TRBV10-3; J: TRBJ2-3; CDR3: CAISDLTGGSTDTQYF; DNA: TGTGCCATCAGTGACTTGACCGGGGGGAGCACAGATACGCAGTATTTT